The 31 T cell receptor beta chains below come from one sample, sequenced in a study of T cells in Graves' hyperthyroidism and ophthalmopathy. TCR beta CDR3 sequences were amplified from RNA transcripts. The HTBI primer set served for first-round RT-PCR of the TCR CDR3. In TCRdb, the multiplex PCR reads were re-called with MiXCR into one record per CDR3 protein. The sample shows 700,000 to 850,000 distinct CDR3 sequences, over 35% of them seen only once. Source material: blood. The source is a woman between 40 and 55 years old with Graves' hyperthyroidism.

The chain carries TRBV6-2 or TRBV6-3 and TRBJ2-2; D is tentatively TRBD1 or TRBD2 (5 bases each). Germline CDR1 reads MNHEY; CDR2 reads SVGEGT. The CDR3 spans 12 residues. The V and J ends lost 8 bases and 6 bases respectively, with 10 bases between them. CDR3: CASRDVAGELFF. The CDR3 nucleotides read TGTGCCAGCCGGGACGTTGCCGGGGAGCTGTTTTTT.

There are a few counts of this clonotype. Possible read error: a much larger clone is one base away. The V gene is TRBV29-1, the J gene TRBJ2-7; 9 nucleotides agree with TRBD2. This CDR3 spans 11 amino acids. J was trimmed by 9 bases and V by 3 bases; bases with no gene match: 3. Germline CDR1 SQVTM, CDR2 ANQGSEA. CDR3 sequence (DNA): TGCAGCGTTGAGACTAGCGGTGGGCAGTACTTC. Translating gives CSVETSGGQYF.

In its sample, this clonotype was seen many times. This CDR3 is CASSLGPNYGYTF. The CDR3 coding sequence is TGTGCCAGCAGTTTGGGACCGAACTATGGCTACACCTTC. The chain carries TRBV12-3 or TRBV12-4 and TRBJ1-2, with D possibly matching TRBD1 (5 bases). Trimming removed 3 bases from V and 2 bases from J, with 7 bases in between. This CDR3 is built from 13 residues.

The genes are TRBV6-5 and TRBJ1-4, with 7 bases identical to TRBD1. The V gene end was trimmed by 9 bases and the J gene end by 5 bases; junction bases not matched to a gene: 6. The CDR3 extends over 13 amino acids. Germline CDR1 reads MNHEY; CDR2 reads SVGAGI. This chain's CDR3 is CASRQGGNEKLFF. The CDR3 DNA sequence: TGTGCCAGTCGACAGGGAGGGAATGAAAAACTGTTTTTT.

J is TRBJ2-7 and V is TRBV28; 11 nucleotides line up with TRBD2. V lost 6 bases and J lost 7; bases outside the gene matches: 14. CDR1 is MDHEN, CDR2 SYDVKM, per germline. CDR3 length: 16 amino acids. The CDR3 protein is CASSPLLAGVSSEQYF. The DNA of the CDR3 is TGTGCCAGCAGCCCCCTACTAGCGGGAGTGTCTAGTGAGCAGTACTTC. Based on the CDR3 plus reference TRBV28 and TRBJ2-7, the full variable domain is DVKVTQSSRYLVKRTGEKVFLECVQDMDHENMFWYRQDPGLGLRLIYFSYDVKMKEKGDIPEGYSVSREKKERFSLILESASTNQTSMYLCASSPLLAGVSSEQYFGPGTRLTVT.

J is TRBJ1-1 and V is TRBV20-1; TRBD1 might be the D (5 bases). CDR1 and CDR2 (germline): DFQATT, SNEGSKA (reference sequence). Trimming removed 5 bases from V and 4 bases from J, with 14 bases in between. The CDR3 has 13 amino acids. CDR3 region: CSAGTQGGTEAFF. CDR3 sequence (DNA): TGCAGTGCTGGGACCCAGGGAGGCACTGAAGCTTTCTTT.

CDR3 DNA sequence: TGTGCCACCAGCAGTCCGGGACCCGTTGTTTATGGCTACACCTTC. Protein sequence: CATSSPGPVVYGYTF. The chain links TRBV15 to TRBJ1-2; D may be TRBD1 (5 bases). The ends were cut back, 3 bases at V and 5 bases at J, with 16 bases in the middle. CDR1 and CDR2 from the germline V gene are LNHNV and YYDKDF (reference sequence). This CDR3 region has 15 residues.

This sequence joins TRBV7-2 and TRBJ2-5, with D possibly matching TRBD1 (6 bases). The CDR3 length is 14 residues. V lost 5 bases to trimming and J lost 10 bases, with 20 bases between them. Germline values: CDR1 SGHTA, CDR2 FQGNSA. The DNA of the CDR3 is TGTGCCAGCAGCCAAAGGACAGATCAAGAGGACCAGTACTTC. It specifies CASSQRTDQEDQYF.

This clonotype was observed at least ten times. The chain recombines TRBV9 with TRBJ2-5; 7 bases match TRBD2. This CDR3 has 14 residues. CDR1 and CDR2 from the germline V gene are SGDLS and YYNGEE. With 0 bases clipped from V and 4 bases from J, the junction kept 3 bases outside the gene matches. CDR3 sequence (DNA): TGTGCCAGCAGCGTAGGAGGGAGGGGAGAGACCCAGTACTTC. Encoded protein: CASSVGGRGETQYF.

The J gene is TRBJ1-2, the V gene TRBV5-4; no clear D gene. Germline CDR1 is SGHNT and CDR2 is YYREEE (reference sequence). The CDR3 consists of 15 residues. The germline V and J ends were trimmed by 1 base and 8 bases, with 18 bases remaining between them. The CDR3 sequence is CASSLIIGAMMGYTF. The CDR3 DNA follows: TGTGCCAGCAGCTTGATAATCGGTGCGATGATGGGCTACACCTTC.

This clonotype has more than one count but fewer than ten. One end of the junction varies from germline; a read error may be responsible. The rearrangement links TRBV7-2 to TRBJ2-7; the D gene could be TRBD1 or TRBD2 (5 bases each). CDR3 length equals 15 residues. CDR1 is SGHTA and CDR2 is FQGNSA in the germline V gene. This CDR3 reads CASSLAGASGYEQYF. The CDR3 DNA reads TGCGCCAGCAGCTTGGCCGGGGCGAGTGGCTACGAGCAGTACTTC.

The CDR3 DNA is TGTGCCAGCAGCCCAGAGTGGGTTCTTAGGGTTCCCCAGCCCCAGCATTTT. Residues: CASSPEWVLRVPQPQHF. V gene TRBV7-3 combines with J gene TRBJ1-5, with unresolved D. V lost 5 bases to trimming and J lost 7 bases, with 24 bases between them. The CDR3 spans 17 residues. Germline CDR1 and CDR2: SGHTA and FQGTGA. The variable domain in full, completed from reference TRBV7-3 and TRBJ1-5, reads GAGVSQTPSNKVTEKGKYVELRCDPISGHTALYWYRQSLGQGPEFLIYFQGTGAADDSGLPNDRFFAVRPEGSVSTLKIQRTERGDSAVYLCASSPEWVLRVPQPQHFGDGTRLSIL.

This clonotype was recorded many times. The rearrangement uses TRBV19 and TRBJ1-6, with 9 bases matching TRBD1. J was trimmed by 7 bases and V by 4 bases; bases with no gene match: 5. Germline CDR1 and CDR2: LNHDA and SQIVND (reference sequence). This CDR3 region has 15 residues. CDR3 in amino acids: CASSTGQGTNSPLHF. CDR3 bases: TGTGCCAGTAGTACAGGACAGGGGACGAATTCACCCCTCCACTTT. Combining the CDR3 with reference TRBV19 and TRBJ1-6 gives the whole variable domain DGGITQSPKYLFRKEGQNVTLSCEQNLNHDAMYWYRQDPGQGLRLIYYSQIVNDFQKGDIAEGYSVSREKKESFPLTVTSAQKNPTAFYLCASSTGQGTNSPLHFGNGTRLTVT.

The chain links TRBV2 to TRBJ1-5; no firm D call. The CDR3 runs to 15 residues. The germline V and J ends were trimmed by 5 bases and 2 bases, with 13 bases remaining between them. CDR1 and CDR2 (germline): SNHLY, FYNNEI. CDR3 nucleotides: TGTGCCAGCAGTAAAGAAGGGCCACGCAATCAGCCCCAGCATTTT. Translating gives CASSKEGPRNQPQHF.

This clonotype was counted between two and nine times. The chain carries TRBV10-1 and TRBJ2-3; D could derive from TRBD1 or TRBD2 (5 bases each). The V end was cut by 6 bases, the J end by 3 bases, with 13 bases between. The germline gives CDR1 WNHNN, CDR2 SYGVQD (reference sequence). There are 14 residues in the CDR3. CDR3 residues: CASSGGHGTDTQYF. CDR3 bases: TGCGCCAGCAGCGGAGGACACGGAACAGATACGCAGTATTTT.

The chain carries TRBV7-9 and TRBJ2-7; D remains ambiguous. This CDR3 is built from 13 residues. The germline V gene has CDR1 SEHNR and CDR2 FQNEAQ (reference sequence). Trimming pared 6 bases from V and 3 bases from J, leaving 12 bases between. The CDR3 sequence: CASRHAKGYEQYF. The DNA of the CDR3 is TGTGCCAGCAGACACGCTAAGGGCTACGAGCAGTACTTC.

The chain has TRBV4-1 and TRBJ2-5, with 7 bases that match TRBD1. The CDR3 consists of 14 residues. The ends lost 2 bases at V and 4 bases at J; junction bases unmatched: 4. The germline V gene has CDR1 MGHRA and CDR2 YSYEKL. For the CDR3, the DNA is TGCGCCAGCAGCCAAATACAGGGGATAGAGACCCAGTACTTC. It translates to CASSQIQGIETQYF.

The chain combines TRBV29-1 with TRBJ2-7; 12 bases are shared with TRBD1. V lost 6 bases and J lost 7; bases outside the gene matches: 7. CDR3 size: 13 residues. From germline, CDR1 is SQVTM and CDR2 ANQGSEA. The CDR3, as DNA: TGCAGCGTCTCGGGACAGGGGGCAGAAGAGCAGTACTTC. Its translation is CSVSGQGAEEQYF.

V and J are TRBV5-2 and TRBJ2-6. TRBV5-2 is flagged as a pseudogene. This CDR3 spans 18 amino acids. CDR3 loop: CASSLIMPDSPGANVLTF. The DNA of the CDR3 is TGTGCCAGCAGCTTGATTATGCCGGACAGCCCTGGGGCCAACGTCCTGACTTTC.

This chain connects TRBV25-1 to TRBJ2-7; D uncertain. V was trimmed by 2 bases and J by 1 base, leaving 15 bases between them. The germline V gene has CDR1 MGHDK and CDR2 SYGVNS. This CDR3 region has 16 residues. The CDR3 loop is CASSEVIVAASYEQYF. The CDR3 region has the DNA TGTGCCAGCAGTGAAGTCATCGTCGCGGCTTCCTACGAGCAGTACTTC.

J is TRBJ1-2 and V is TRBV12-3 or TRBV12-4; D not resolved. Deletions cut 1 base from V and 7 bases from J, with 16 bases between. The CDR3 is made up of 15 amino acids. The CDR3 reads CASSLGVRRGSGYTF. The CDR3 DNA sequence: TGTGCCAGCAGTTTAGGGGTCAGGCGGGGATCTGGCTACACCTTC.

This clonotype was recorded many times. The chain carries TRBV19 and TRBJ2-7, with 9 bases matching TRBD1. Germline V gives CDR1 LNHDA, CDR2 SQIVND (reference sequence). The CDR3 covers 15 residues. V shed 5 bases, J shed 2 bases, and the junction held 7 bases outside the gene matches. The CDR3 region is CASSAWGQGAYEQYF. CDR3 DNA: TGTGCCAGTAGTGCGTGGGGACAGGGCGCCTACGAGCAGTACTTC.

The chain recombines TRBV29-1 with TRBJ1-5; 9 positions agree with TRBD1. The ends lost 8 bases at V and 7 bases at J; junction bases unmatched: 9. CDR1 and CDR2 (germline): SQVTM, ANQGSEA. There are 13 residues in the CDR3. The CDR3: CSYWGQGGQPQHF. CDR3 nucleotides: TGCAGCTACTGGGGACAGGGAGGACAGCCCCAGCATTTT. The full variable domain, in which reference TRBV29-1 and TRBJ1-5 provide the parts outside the CDR3, is SAVISQKPSRDICQRGTSLTIQCQVDSQVTMMFWYRQQPGQSLTLIATANQGSEATYESGFVIDKFPISRPNLTFSTLTVSNMSPEDSSIYLCSYWGQGGQPQHFGDGTRLSIL.

In this sample, this clonotype turned up many times. The chain has TRBV25-1 and TRBJ2-6; TRBD1 matches at 10 bases. V was pared by 6 bases and J by 2 bases, with 1 base of the junction left unmatched. The CDR3 extends over 15 amino acids. In germline, CDR1 is MGHDK, CDR2 SYGVNS. CDR3 coding DNA: TGTGCCAGCAGGGGGACAGGGGCTGGGGCCAACGTCCTGACTTTC. Translation: CASRGTGAGANVLTF.

This chain connects TRBV12-3 or TRBV12-4 to TRBJ1-1; TRBD1 might be the D (5 bases). The CDR3 has 14 residues. V lost 0 bases, J lost 8 bases, and 13 bases lay in between. The CDR3 nucleotides are TGTGCCAGCAGTTTAGCGGTGGGACGGAAAGAAGCTTTCTTT. Amino acids: CASSLAVGRKEAFF.

This clonotype was counted only a few times. CDR3 region: CASSFGRGNYGYTF. The CDR3 DNA sequence: TGCGCCAGCAGCTTCGGCAGGGGGAACTATGGCTACACCTTC. The chain has TRBV5-1 and TRBJ1-2, with 7 nucleotides matching TRBD1. In germline, CDR1 is SGHRS, CDR2 YFSETQ. V trimming: 2 bases; J trimming: 2 bases; junction bases outside the gene matches: 3. CDR3 length equals 14 residues.

This clonotype was counted only a few times. This chain connects TRBV18 to TRBJ1-2; D is unclear. Looked up from germline, CDR1 is KGHSH and CDR2 is LQKENI. The CDR3 spans 12 residues. Trimming removed 5 bases from V and 7 bases from J, with 11 bases in between. The CDR3 region is CASSGARAGYTF. As DNA, the CDR3 is TGTGCCAGCTCAGGAGCCCGCGCTGGCTACACCTTC.

Ten or more counts support this clonotype. The chain couples TRBV24-1 to TRBJ1-2; 8 bases agree with TRBD1. V was clipped by 3 bases and J by 4 bases; unmatched bases: 6. The CDR3 consists of 15 residues. Germline V gene data show CDR1 as KGHDR and CDR2 as SFDVKD. The CDR3 spells CATSDPRTGPYGYTF. CDR3 nucleotides: TGTGCCACCAGTGATCCCCGGACAGGGCCCTATGGCTACACCTTC.

The genes are TRBV6-6 and TRBJ1-5, with D hard to call. Germline CDR1 and CDR2: MNHNY and SVGAGI (reference sequence). V shed 5 bases and J shed 4 bases, with 15 bases lying between them. The CDR3 length is 15 residues. CDR3 nucleotides: TGTGCCAGCAGTGAAGTGGTGGGGATTAATCAGCCCCAGCATTTT. Its translation is CASSEVVGINQPQHF.

V is TRBV6-2 or TRBV6-3 and J is TRBJ1-2; 9 bases are a match to TRBD1. The CDR3 consists of 15 residues. V trimming: 2 bases; J trimming: 7 bases; junction bases outside the gene matches: 8. Germline V gene data show CDR1 as MNHEY and CDR2 as SVGEGT. DNA for the CDR3: TGTGCCAGCAGTTACCGACAGGGGGGCTACGGTGGCTACACCTTC. Translated: CASSYRQGGYGGYTF.

This clonotype appeared a few times. The chain carries TRBV5-1 and TRBJ2-6; the D gene is possibly TRBD2 (7 bases). Deletions cut 4 bases from V and 1 base from J, with 15 bases between. Germline CDR1 is SGHRS and CDR2 is YFSETQ. The CDR3 covers 17 residues. The CDR3 sequence: CASSRGATVSGANVLTF. CDR3 nucleotides: TGCGCCAGCAGCCGGGGGGCTACCGTGTCTGGGGCCAACGTCCTGACTTTC.